These T cell receptor beta chains were read from a single sample in a study of shared clonotypes between healthy human individuals. Profiling relied on immunoSEQ multiplex PCR, and the TCRdb table lists in-frame clones only, not all of them. The data contain hundreds of thousands of clones, around two thirds of them seen just once; the ten biggest clones take up 1.7%. Sequencing was carried out using memory CD4+ T cells sorted from blood. The receptors here all came from a woman aged 25 to 39 in good health. CDR3s include the opening cysteine and the closing phenylalanine or tryptophan. D genes are given only for firm matches. Clone size is stated in some rows and not others, as once, few, many or a class when expanded.

-	14	TRBV5-1	TRBJ1-5	TRBD1	CASSPGTENQPQHF	TGCGCCAGCAGCCCAGGGACAGAGAATCAGCCCCAGCATTTT
-	15	TRBV27	TRBJ2-2	TRBD2	CASSLNLAGPGELFF	TGTGCCAGCAGCCTTAACCTAGCGGGACCCGGGGAGCTGTTTTTT
-	14	TRBV18	TRBJ1-1	-	CASSPKTLNTEAFF	TGTGCCAGCTCACCAAAAACACTGAACACTGAAGCTTTCTTT
-	12	TRBV25-1	TRBJ2-1	-	CASSESEGRQFF	TGTGCCAGCAGTGAATCGGAGGGGCGGCAGTTCTTC
-	18	TRBV5-6	TRBJ2-7	-	CASSLDPRGAGSSGEQYF	TGTGCCAGCAGCTTGGATCCCAGGGGCGCAGGCTCCTCCGGCGAGCAGTACTTC
-	14	TRBV30	TRBJ1-1	-	CAWSVSSLNTEAFF	TGTGCCTGGAGTGTAAGCAGTCTGAACACTGAAGCTTTCTTT
-	14	TRBV6-5	TRBJ1-2	-	CASSYGGQSYGYTF	TGTGCCAGCAGTTACGGGGGGCAGTCGTATGGCTACACCTTC
-	13	TRBV28	TRBJ2-2	TRBD2	CATLTSGRRELFF	TGTGCCACCCTGACTAGCGGGAGAAGGGAGCTGTTTTTT
few	16	TRBV27	TRBJ1-5	TRBD1	CASSLTTGQPNQPQHF	TGTGCCAGCAGCCTCACGACAGGGCAGCCCAATCAGCCCCAGCATTTT
-	13	TRBV10-2	TRBJ1-1	-	CASSVVGNTEAFF	TGCGCCAGCAGTGTAGTCGGGAACACTGAAGCTTTCTTT
-	16	TRBV4-2	TRBJ2-7	TRBD2	CASSHREGLGLVEQYF	TGTGCCAGCAGCCACAGGGAGGGCCTCGGGTTGGTCGAGCAGTACTTC
-	15	TRBV6-5	TRBJ2-4	-	CASSYERTGRDIQYF	TGTGCCAGCAGTTACGAAAGGACGGGACGGGACATTCAGTACTTC
-	13	TRBV4-1	TRBJ1-4	-	CASSQQQAAKLFF	TGCGCCAGCAGCCAACAACAGGCGGCAAAACTGTTTTTT
-	13	TRBV2	TRBJ2-5	-	CASTLGRGETQYF	TGTGCCAGCACCCTCGGAAGAGGAGAGACCCAGTACTTC
few	14	TRBV29-1	TRBJ1-4	-	CSAVKDLGDEKLFF	TGCAGCGCCGTGAAAGATTTGGGGGATGAAAAACTGTTTTTT
-	13	TRBV5-1	TRBJ2-1	-	CASSLDEYNEQFF	TGCGCCAGCAGCTTGGACGAGTACAATGAGCAGTTCTTC
-	16	TRBV5-4	TRBJ2-7	TRBD2	CASSPRTSGRDNEQYF	TGTGCCAGCAGTCCTAGGACTAGCGGGAGGGATAACGAGCAGTACTTC
few	17	TRBV2	TRBJ1-1	-	CASSRLSFPRPNTEAFF	TGTGCCAGCTCCAGACTGTCCTTCCCCAGGCCGAACACTGAAGCTTTCTTT
few	12	TRBV6-5	TRBJ2-2	-	CASMGGLGELFF	TGTGCCAGCATGGGGGGCCTCGGGGAGCTGTTTTTT
many	14	TRBV19	TRBJ2-7	TRBD1	CASSRTGLGYEQYF	TGTGCCAGTAGCAGGACAGGGCTTGGGTACGAGCAGTACTTC
-	11	TRBV20-1	TRBJ2-5	-	CSATQAETQYF	TGCAGTGCTACCCAGGCAGAGACCCAGTACTTC
few	16	TRBV5-1	TRBJ2-3	TRBD2	CASSLVGLAEPDTQYF	TGCGCCAGCAGCTTGGTAGGACTAGCGGAACCAGATACGCAGTATTTT
-	16	TRBV19	TRBJ2-2	-	CASSRALGLSTGELFF	TGTGCCAGTAGTCGAGCCTTAGGGCTGAGCACCGGGGAGCTGTTTTTT
-	15	TRBV27	TRBJ2-7	-	CASSLSITGRKKQYF	TGTGCCAGCAGTTTATCGATAACGGGGCGGAAAAAGCAGTACTTC
-	15	TRBV28	TRBJ2-2	-	CASSLGSEGTGELFF	TGTGCCAGCAGTCTCGGGAGCGAGGGAACCGGGGAGCTGTTTTTT
-	14	TRBV28	TRBJ1-1	-	CASSRIQGTTEAFF	TGTGCCAGCAGCCGTATCCAGGGGACCACTGAAGCTTTCTTT
many	15	TRBV29-1	TRBJ1-2	-	CSAKEPGRRIYGYTF	TGCAGCGCCAAAGAACCGGGACGGAGGATCTATGGCTACACCTTC
-	14	TRBV10-1	TRBJ2-2	-	CASGAESVTGELFF	TGCGCCAGCGGGGCGGAGAGTGTCACCGGGGAGCTGTTTTTT
-	16	TRBV7-3	TRBJ2-2	TRBD2	CASSLTSGRLTGELFF	TGTGCCAGCAGCCTAACTAGCGGGAGGTTGACCGGGGAGCTGTTTTTT
once	14	TRBV6-6	TRBJ2-1	TRBD2	CASSASGRAHEQFF	TGTGCCAGCTCCGCTAGCGGGAGGGCCCATGAGCAGTTCTTC
-	16	TRBV4-1	TRBJ2-7	TRBD2	CASSQVAGGPTYEQYF	TGCGCCAGCAGCCAAGTGGCGGGAGGGCCGACCTACGAGCAGTACTTC
many	14	TRBV7-2	TRBJ2-2	-	CASSLDSLVGELFF	TGTGCCAGCAGCTTAGATAGTTTGGTCGGGGAGCTGTTTTTT
-	14	TRBV28	TRBJ1-3	-	CASSSGTNGNTIYF	TGTGCCAGCAGCAGTGGGACAAATGGAAACACCATATATTTT
-	17	TRBV19	TRBJ2-1	TRBD1	CASSKQTGGASYNEQFF	TGTGCCAGTAGTAAACAAACAGGGGGAGCCTCCTACAATGAGCAGTTCTTC
-	14	TRBV28	TRBJ2-5	TRBD2	CASNGLAEQETQYF	TGTGCCAGCAACGGACTAGCGGAGCAAGAGACCCAGTACTTC
-	14	TRBV7-2	TRBJ1-2	-	CASSLVLMNYGYTF	TGTGCCAGCAGCTTAGTTCTTATGAACTATGGCTACACCTTC
-	11	TRBV7-9	TRBJ1-1	-	CASRSEGEAFF	TGTGCCAGCAGATCGGAGGGTGAAGCTTTCTTT
-	12	TRBV29-1	TRBJ1-2	TRBD1	CSGGTDLYGYTF	TGCAGCGGCGGGACAGACCTCTATGGCTACACCTTC
once	15	TRBV5-1	TRBJ1-3	TRBD1	CASSITTGAGNTIYF	TGCGCCAGCAGCATAACGACAGGGGCTGGAAACACCATATATTTT
-	16	TRBV11-3	TRBJ2-1	TRBD1	CASSPGGTGAYNEQFF	TGTGCCAGCAGCCCAGGGGGGACAGGGGCCTACAATGAGCAGTTCTTC
few	15	TRBV2	TRBJ2-6	-	CASSGLYSGANVLTF	TGTGCCAGCAGTGGATTGTACTCTGGGGCCAACGTCCTGACTTTC
-	15	TRBV6-5	TRBJ2-1	-	CASGSRTEAYNEQFF	TGTGCCAGCGGCAGTCGGACAGAGGCCTACAATGAGCAGTTCTTC
-	17	TRBV28	TRBJ2-3	TRBD2	CASSPNDGRGSTDTQYF	TGTGCCAGCAGTCCCAACGATGGGCGGGGGAGCACAGATACGCAGTATTTT
-	14	TRBV11-2	TRBJ2-7	-	CASQSNQGGYEQYF	TGTGCCAGCCAAAGCAATCAGGGGGGCTACGAGCAGTACTTC
-	15	TRBV10-1	TRBJ2-1	TRBD2	CASSESGTSNYEQFF	TGCGCCAGCAGTGAGTCTGGGACTAGCAACTATGAGCAGTTCTTC
-	15	TRBV15	TRBJ2-7	TRBD2	CATSSGTSGRNEQYF	TGTGCCACCAGCTCCGGGACTAGCGGGAGAAACGAGCAGTACTTC
few	15	TRBV19	TRBJ1-2	TRBD1	CASVAGTAIAFGYTF	TGTGCCAGCGTCGCCGGGACAGCTATAGCTTTTGGCTACACCTTC
once	16	TRBV6-5	TRBJ2-7	TRBD1	CASSYSMGTGGHEQYF	TGTGCCAGCAGTTACTCGATGGGGACAGGGGGCCACGAGCAGTACTTC
-	14	TRBV27	TRBJ2-3	-	CASSPMGSTDTQYF	TGTGCCAGCAGTCCGATGGGTAGCACAGATACGCAGTATTTT
-	14	TRBV30	TRBJ2-5	TRBD1	CAWSTNRQGETQYF	TGTGCCTGGAGCACAAATCGACAGGGAGAGACCCAGTACTTC
-	14	TRBV7-6	TRBJ2-7	-	CASSWQEDSYEQYF	TGTGCCAGCAGCTGGCAAGAGGACTCCTACGAGCAGTACTTC
once	14	TRBV27	TRBJ2-1	-	CASSLSRASPEQFF	TGTGCCAGCAGTTTATCGAGGGCTAGTCCTGAGCAGTTCTTC
-	14	TRBV27	TRBJ2-3	TRBD1	CASSAGQGADTQYF	TGTGCCAGCAGCGCGGGACAGGGGGCAGATACGCAGTATTTT